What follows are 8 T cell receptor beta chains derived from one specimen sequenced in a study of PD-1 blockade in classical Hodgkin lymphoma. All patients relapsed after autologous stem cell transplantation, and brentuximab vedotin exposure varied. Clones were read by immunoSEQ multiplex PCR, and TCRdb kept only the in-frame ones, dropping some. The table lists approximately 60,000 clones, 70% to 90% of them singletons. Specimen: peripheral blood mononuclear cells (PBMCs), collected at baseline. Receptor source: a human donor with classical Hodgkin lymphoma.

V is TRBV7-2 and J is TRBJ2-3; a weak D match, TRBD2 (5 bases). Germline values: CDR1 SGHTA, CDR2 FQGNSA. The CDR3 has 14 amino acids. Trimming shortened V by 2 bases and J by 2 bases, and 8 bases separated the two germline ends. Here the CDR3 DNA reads TGTGCCAGCAGCTTATCGGGGTACACAGATACGCAGTATTTT. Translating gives CASSLSGYTDTQYF.

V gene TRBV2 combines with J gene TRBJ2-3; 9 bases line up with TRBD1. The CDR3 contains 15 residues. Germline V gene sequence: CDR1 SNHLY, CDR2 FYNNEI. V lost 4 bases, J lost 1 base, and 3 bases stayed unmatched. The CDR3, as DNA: TGTGCCAGCAGTGTCCGGGACAGGGGCACAGATACGCAGTATTTT. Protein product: CASSVRDRGTDTQYF.

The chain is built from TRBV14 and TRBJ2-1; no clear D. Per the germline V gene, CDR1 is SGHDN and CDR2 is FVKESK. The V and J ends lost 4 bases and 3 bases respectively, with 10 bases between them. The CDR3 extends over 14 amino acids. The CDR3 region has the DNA TGTGCCAGCAGCCCATTCGCGAGCTACAATGAGCAGTTCTTC. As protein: CASSPFASYNEQFF.

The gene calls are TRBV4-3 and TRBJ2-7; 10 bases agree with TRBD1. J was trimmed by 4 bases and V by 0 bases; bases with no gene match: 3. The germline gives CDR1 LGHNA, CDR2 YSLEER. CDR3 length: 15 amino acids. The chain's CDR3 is CASSQEWTGGYEQYF. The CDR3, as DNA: TGCGCCAGCAGCCAAGAATGGACAGGGGGTTACGAGCAGTACTTC.

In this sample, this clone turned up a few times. The CDR3 loop is CASSQDRDIQPQHF. For the CDR3, the DNA is TGCGCCAGCAGCCAAGACCGGGACATTCAGCCCCAGCATTTT. The chain joins TRBV4-1 to TRBJ1-5, with D possibly matching TRBD1 (6 bases). Germline assignment: CDR1 MGHRA and CDR2 YSYEKL. V lost 0 bases to trimming and J lost 6 bases, with 9 bases between them. The CDR3 extends over 14 amino acids.

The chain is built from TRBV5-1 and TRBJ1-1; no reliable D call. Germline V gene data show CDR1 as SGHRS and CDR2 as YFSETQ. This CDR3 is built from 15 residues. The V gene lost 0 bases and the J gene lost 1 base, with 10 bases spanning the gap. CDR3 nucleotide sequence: TGCGCCAGCAGCTTGGAGGCGGAAGGGAACACTGAAGCTTTCTTT. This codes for CASSLEAEGNTEAFF.

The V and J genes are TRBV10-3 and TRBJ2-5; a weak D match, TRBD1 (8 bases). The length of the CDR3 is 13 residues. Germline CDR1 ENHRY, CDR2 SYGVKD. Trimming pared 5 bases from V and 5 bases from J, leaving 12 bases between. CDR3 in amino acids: CAISKQGGETQYF. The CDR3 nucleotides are TGTGCCATCAGTAAACAGGGGGGGGAGACCCAGTACTTC.

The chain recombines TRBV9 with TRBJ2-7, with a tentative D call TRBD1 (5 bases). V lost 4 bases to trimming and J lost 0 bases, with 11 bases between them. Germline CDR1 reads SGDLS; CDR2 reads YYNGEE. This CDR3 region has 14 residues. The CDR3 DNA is TGTGCCAGCAGCCTGGGTGGGGCCTCCTACGAGCAGTACTTC. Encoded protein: CASSLGGASYEQYF.